What follows are 2 T cell receptor beta chains derived from one specimen sequenced in a study of blood T cell repertoires in COVID-19. The repertoire was sequenced with immunoSEQ multiplex PCR; TCRdb's copy has only in-frame clones and lacks some. The table records more than 60,000 clones, roughly 84% of them present only once. Material for sequencing was peripheral blood. These receptor sequences come from a man aged 45 to 65 with acute or convalescent COVID-19.

V is TRBV12-3 or TRBV12-4 and J is TRBJ1-2; D is uncertain. The CDR3 is made up of 11 amino acids. V was shortened by 5 bases and J by 1 base, with 2 bases between the two germline ends. CDR3 residues: CASSRNYGYTF. The DNA for the CDR3 is TGTGCCAGCAGTCGTAACTATGGCTACACCTTC.

The chain joins TRBV11-2 to TRBJ2-1, with 11 bases aligning to TRBD2. There are 15 residues in the CDR3. The J segment lost 4 bases and the V segment lost 3 bases, leaving 2 bases of the junction unmatched. CDR1 SGHAT and CDR2 FQNNGV come from the germline V gene. The CDR3 spells CASSFLAGGYNEQFF. CDR3 DNA: TGTGCCAGCAGCTTTCTAGCGGGAGGTTACAATGAGCAGTTCTTC.